These 23 T cell receptor beta chains were sequenced from one sample in a study of T-cell reconstitution after alpha-beta-depleted transplantation in children. For TCRbeta, the library was prepared with unique molecular identifiers. TCRdb re-derived calls from the PCR reads in MiXCR, one entry per CDR3 protein. Of about 500,000 distinct CDR3 sequences listed, less than 35% are singletons. Sequenced here: PBMCs from the stem cell graft donor, sampled from the stem cell graft. The origin of the receptors is a human donor who donated a stem cell graft to a child with aplastic anemia.

This clonotype was recorded once. The CDR3 DNA follows: TGTGCCAGCAGCTTCCTAGCGGGAGTCTCCTACGAGCAGTACGTC. Translation: CASSFLAGVSYEQYV. The rearrangement uses TRBV11-3 and TRBJ2-7, with 10 positions matching TRBD2. This CDR3 has 15 amino acids. CDR1 is SGHNT, CDR2 YENEEA, per germline. The J segment lost 0 bases and the V segment lost 3 bases, leaving 2 bases of the junction unmatched.

This clonotype has at least ten counts. This chain connects TRBV6-2 or TRBV6-3 to TRBJ2-6; a weak D match, TRBD1 (6 bases). The CDR3 runs to 16 residues. Germline V gene data show CDR1 as MNHEY and CDR2 as SVGEGT. Trimming left V 6 bases short and J 2 bases short, with 14 bases between. The DNA for the CDR3 is TGTGCCAGCAGCCAACAGGGCTCTACTGGGGCCAACGTCCTGACTTTC. The encoded protein is CASSQQGSTGANVLTF.

This chain uses TRBV29-1 with TRBJ1-1; tentatively, D is TRBD1 (5 bases). The germline V and J ends were trimmed by 3 bases and 0 bases, with 11 bases remaining between them. CDR3 length: 14 residues. CDR1 and CDR2 from the germline V gene are SQVTM and ANQGSEA. The CDR3 DNA follows: TGCAGCGTTGAGGGGACCCCGATGAACACTGAAGCTTTCTTT. Its protein product is CSVEGTPMNTEAFF.

The sample holds a few counts of this clonotype. V is TRBV7-2 and J is TRBJ1-5; D not resolved. In germline, CDR1 is SGHTA, CDR2 FQGNSA. The CDR3 has 15 residues. The ends were cut back, 3 bases at V and 0 bases at J, with 9 bases in the middle. The DNA for the CDR3 is TGTGCCAGCAGCTTGAGTAAGAATAGCAATCAGCCCCAGCATTTT. Encoded protein: CASSLSKNSNQPQHF.

The chain recombines TRBV5-6 with TRBJ1-2; D may be TRBD1 (5 bases). The germline V gene encodes CDR1 SGHDT and CDR2 YYEEEE. Trimming shortened V by 0 bases and J by 3 bases, and 6 bases separated the two germline ends. The CDR3 has 13 residues. CDR3 in amino acids: CASSLVRDYGYTF. CDR3 DNA: TGTGCCAGCAGCTTGGTCAGGGACTATGGCTACACCTTC. The full variable domain, in which reference TRBV5-6 and TRBJ1-2 provide the parts outside the CDR3, is DAGVTQSPTHLIKTRGQQVTLRCSPKSGHDTVSWYQQALGQGPQFIFQYYEEEERQRGNFPDRFSGHQFPNYSSELNVNALLLGDSALYLCASSLVRDYGYTFGSGTRLTVV.

The sample holds a few counts of this clonotype. The gene calls are TRBV7-2 and TRBJ2-5; tentatively, D is TRBD1 (6 bases). This CDR3 comprises 16 residues. From germline, CDR1 is SGHTA and CDR2 FQGNSA. The V end was cut by 1 base, the J end by 2 bases, with 14 bases between. This chain's CDR3 is CASSLDQGLIQETQYF. The DNA for the CDR3 is TGTGCCAGCAGCTTAGATCAGGGGCTCATACAAGAGACCCAGTACTTC.

This clonotype has a single count. This chain connects TRBV4-3 to TRBJ1-5; unclear D gene. Germline V gene sequence: CDR1 LGHNA, CDR2 YSLEER. V gave up 4 bases and J gave up 3 bases, with 13 bases separating them. The CDR3 has 15 residues. The CDR3 nucleotides are TGCGCCAGCAGCCCCGGTTGGGGTGCCAATCAGCCCCAGCATTTT. Translating it yields CASSPGWGANQPQHF.

As DNA, the CDR3 is TGTGCCAGCAGCCTTCAGGGTATTCTGATCTCTGGAAACACCATATATTTT. Translated: CASSLQGILISGNTIYF. The chain joins TRBV7-9 to TRBJ1-3; D might be TRBD1 (5 bases). Trimming stripped 5 bases from V and 0 bases from J, with 17 bases between. The CDR3 covers 17 residues. Germline V lookup: CDR1 SEHNR, CDR2 FQNEAQ (reference sequence).

This clonotype was observed a handful of times. This chain joins TRBV3-1 and TRBJ1-1; D not resolved. CDR1 is LGHDT and CDR2 is YNNKEL in the germline V gene (reference sequence). The CDR3 is 13 amino acids. V was pared by 3 bases and J by 7 bases, with 12 bases between. Here the CDR3 DNA reads TGTGCCAGCAGCCAGCGGCAGATCGGTGAAGCTTTCTTT. Translated, it gives CASSQRQIGEAFF.

This clonotype has a handful of counts. CDR3 bases: TGTGCCAGCAGCAATACAGGGATCGGCAGCAATCAGCCCCAGCATTTT. Encoded protein: CASSNTGIGSNQPQHF. This chain joins TRBV12-3 or TRBV12-4 and TRBJ1-5; D is perhaps TRBD1 (6 bases). Trimming pared 6 bases from V and 1 base from J, leaving 16 bases between. There are 16 residues in the CDR3.

This clonotype turned up a few times. The V gene is TRBV7-2, the J gene TRBJ2-1; no clear D gene. Trimming took 7 bases from V and 8 from J, leaving 15 bases between them. There are 13 residues in the CDR3. CDR1 SGHTA and CDR2 FQGNSA come from the germline V gene. The CDR3 region is CASTPIVGDEQFF. The CDR3 DNA reads TGTGCCAGCACCCCGATTGTAGGAGATGAGCAGTTCTTC.

The chain couples TRBV6-1 to TRBJ2-4; 9 bases align to TRBD1. The CDR3 covers 16 residues. V shed 7 bases, J shed 8 bases, and the junction held 15 bases outside the gene matches. The germline V gene encodes CDR1 MNHNS and CDR2 SASEGT. This CDR3 is CASTENPGQGGDIQYF. Written as DNA, the CDR3 is TGTGCCAGCACCGAAAACCCGGGACAGGGTGGAGACATTCAGTACTTC.

This chain connects TRBV20-1 to TRBJ1-1; D is possibly TRBD1 (6 bases). The CDR3 runs 14 residues. V dropped 6 bases and J dropped 3 bases, with 17 bases sitting between them. Germline V gene lookup returns CDR1 DFQATT and CDR2 SNEGSKA (reference sequence). This CDR3 is CSAKLSTGHTEAFF. In nucleotides, the CDR3 is TGCAGTGCCAAGCTCTCAACAGGGCACACTGAAGCTTTCTTT.

This clonotype was counted between two and nine times. This chain uses TRBV6-2 or TRBV6-3 with TRBJ2-3; 8 nucleotides agree with TRBD2. The ends lost 6 bases at V and 5 bases at J; junction bases unmatched: 7. This CDR3 is built from 14 residues. Germline CDR1 is MNHEY and CDR2 is SVGEGT. CDR3 in amino acids: CASSNALAEDTQYF. CDR3 in DNA: TGTGCCAGCAGCAACGCACTAGCGGAAGATACGCAGTATTTT.

V usage is TRBV13 and J usage is TRBJ2-1; tentatively, D is TRBD2 (6 bases). The germline CDR1 and CDR2 sequences are PRHDT and FYEKMQ (reference sequence). This CDR3 is built from 18 residues. V gave up 5 bases and J gave up 2 bases, with 22 bases separating them. In DNA form, the CDR3 reads TGTGCCAGCAGCCACGGGCTAGCGCCCAATCCCCCCTACAATGAGCAGTTCTTC. Translation gives CASSHGLAPNPPYNEQFF.

This clonotype has only one observation. The chain has TRBV27 and TRBJ2-7; 7 bases are shared with TRBD1. The trim removed 5 bases at V and 3 bases at J, leaving 7 bases unmatched. CDR3 length equals 14 residues. The germline gives CDR1 MNHEY, CDR2 SMNVEV (reference sequence). In nucleotides, the CDR3 is TGTGCCAGCAGTCCGAACAGGGGTTTCTACGAGCAGTACGTC. It translates to CASSPNRGFYEQYV.

This clonotype was recorded a few times. The chain recombines TRBV13 with TRBJ2-7; TRBD1 matches at 8 bases. CDR3 size: 13 residues. CDR1 and CDR2 (germline): PRHDT, FYEKMQ (reference sequence). V trimming: 5 bases; J trimming: 2 bases; junction bases outside the gene matches: 2. In DNA, the CDR3 is TGTGCCAGCAGCGCGGACAGGGCCTACGAGCAGTACTTC. It yields the protein CASSADRAYEQYF. The entire variable domain, with the rest obtained from reference TRBV13 and TRBJ2-7, is as follows: AAGVIQSPRHLIKEKRETATLKCYPIPRHDTVYWYQQGPGQDPQFLISFYEKMQSDKGSIPDRFSAQQFSDYHSELNMSSLELGDSALYFCASSADRAYEQYFGPGTRLTVT.

The chain joins TRBV7-9 to TRBJ1-2; the match to TRBD1 covers 8 bases. CDR3 length equals 15 residues. With 5 bases clipped from V and 2 bases from J, the junction kept 7 bases outside the gene matches. Looked up from germline, CDR1 is SEHNR and CDR2 is FQNEAQ (reference sequence). CDR3: CASSRQGSSNYGYTF. CDR3 DNA sequence: TGTGCCAGCAGCCGACAGGGGTCCTCCAACTATGGCTACACCTTC. Together with reference TRBV7-9 and TRBJ1-2, the CDR3 gives the full variable domain: DTGVSQNPRHKITKRGQNVTFRCDPISEHNRLYWYRQTLGQGPEFLTYFQNEAQLEKSRLLSDRFSAERPKGSFSTLEIQRTEQGDSAMYLCASSRQGSSNYGYTFGSGTRLTVV.

The V and J genes are TRBV6-2 or TRBV6-3 and TRBJ2-1, with D possibly matching TRBD2 (6 bases). Germline-derived CDR1 and CDR2 are MNHEY and SVGEGT. The CDR3 is made up of 15 amino acids. V gave up 6 bases and J gave up 5 bases, with 17 bases separating them. In DNA, the CDR3 is TGTGCCAGCAGCCAAACTAGCAGCCCAAACAATGAGCAGTTCTTC. Its protein is CASSQTSSPNNEQFF.

The V gene is TRBV5-1, the J gene TRBJ2-7; 7 bases match TRBD1. There are 14 residues in the CDR3. With V trimmed by 4 bases and J by 6 bases, 10 bases remained unmatched. The germline gives CDR1 SGHRS, CDR2 YFSETQ. Here the CDR3 DNA reads TGCGCCAGCAGCCTGGGACAGCTCTATGTCGAGCAGTACTTC. Amino acids: CASSLGQLYVEQYF.

V usage is TRBV5-4 and J usage is TRBJ2-1, with D possibly matching TRBD2 (6 bases). The ends were cut back, 1 base at V and 4 bases at J, with 12 bases in the middle. The CDR3 has 15 residues. The germline V gene encodes CDR1 SGHNT and CDR2 YYREEE (reference sequence). CDR3 nucleotide sequence: TGTGCCAGCAGCTTGTCCGGGAGTTTGTACAATGAGCAGTTCTTC. Amino acids: CASSLSGSLYNEQFF.

The V and J genes are TRBV5-5 and TRBJ2-1; D is uncertain. V was trimmed by 1 base and J by 4 bases, leaving 15 bases between them. This CDR3 contains 16 residues. Germline V gives CDR1 SGHKS, CDR2 YYEKEE (reference sequence). The CDR3 coding sequence is TGTGCCAGCAGCTTGTTGCTCGACCCGAGGTACAATGAGCAGTTCTTC. Amino acid sequence: CASSLLLDPRYNEQFF.

There are a few counts of this clonotype. The chain combines TRBV7-8 with TRBJ1-4, with D hard to call. This CDR3 has 14 amino acids. CDR1 and CDR2 (germline): SGHVS, FQNEAQ. Between the trimmed V and J ends, which lost 5 bases and 0 bases, there was a span of 7 bases. CDR3 bases: TGTGCCAGCAGCCCCACCACAACTAATGAAAAACTGTTTTTT. Translating gives CASSPTTTNEKLFF.